Listed below are T cell receptor beta chains from one sample, sequenced in a study of blood T cell repertoires in COVID-19. Here immunoSEQ multiplex PCR was the method, and the copy in TCRdb shows in-frame clones only, minus some. Of over 100,000 clones in the sample, approximately 90% are singletons; the top ten hold approximately 1.1%. The sample was peripheral blood. The receptors originated from a human donor in a cohort sampled during active COVID-19. Both conserved end residues are part of each CDR3. Each record gives: J gene, D gene, V gene, CDR3 DNA, CDR3 protein. The D gene is left open where the match is weak.

J: TRBJ2-7; D: TRBD1; V: TRBV6-4; DNA: TGTGCCAGCAGTCCGGGACAGGGTCTTTCCTACGAGCAGTACTTC; CDR3: CASSPGQGLSYEQYF
J: TRBJ2-1; D: TRBD2; V: TRBV10-3; DNA: TGTGCCATCAGTGAAGCCGGGACTAGGCCAAACAATGAGCAGTTCTTC; CDR3: CAISEAGTRPNNEQFF
J: TRBJ2-1; D: -; V: TRBV19; DNA: TGTGCCAGTAGTATCCTTACGAGCAATGAGCAGTTCTTC; CDR3: CASSILTSNEQFF
J: TRBJ1-2; D: TRBD1; V: TRBV12-5; DNA: TGTGCTAGTGGTTCGGGACAGGGGTATGGCTACACCTTC; CDR3: CASGSGQGYGYTF
J: TRBJ2-1; D: -; V: TRBV3-1/TRBV3-2; DNA: TGTGCCAGCAGCCAAGAGGACCGGGACTCCGTGTACAATGAGCAGTTCTTC; CDR3: CASSQEDRDSVYNEQFF
J: TRBJ2-7; D: TRBD1; V: TRBV19; DNA: TGTGCCAGTAGTACCCATGACAGGGGCTACGAGCAGTACTTC; CDR3: CASSTHDRGYEQYF
J: TRBJ2-7; D: -; V: TRBV27; DNA: TGTGCCAGCAGTTTACTGGAGGGTTCGACCATCTACGAGCAGTACTTC; CDR3: CASSLLEGSTIYEQYF
J: TRBJ2-7; D: TRBD1; V: TRBV6-5; DNA: TGTGCCAGCAGGAAACCGGGACAGAGCTACGAGCAGTACTTC; CDR3: CASRKPGQSYEQYF
J: TRBJ1-2; D: TRBD1; V: TRBV7-3; DNA: TGTGCCAGCAGCTCCCAGGGGGGCAATGGCTACACCTTC; CDR3: CASSSQGGNGYTF
J: TRBJ2-1; D: TRBD2; V: TRBV4-1; DNA: TGCGCCAGCAGCCAAGATAAGACGGGGGGGCCGCGGAATGAGCAGTTCTTC; CDR3: CASSQDKTGGPRNEQFF
J: TRBJ1-1; D: -; V: TRBV6-5; DNA: TGTGCCAGCAGTTACGTCGGTGGACTCACGAACACTGAAGCTTTCTTT; CDR3: CASSYVGGLTNTEAFF
J: TRBJ1-5; D: -; V: TRBV6-2/TRBV6-3; DNA: TGTGCCAGCAGTTACTCGATTTCACAGGGTCTTAGCAATCAGCCCCAGCATTTT; CDR3: CASSYSISQGLSNQPQHF
J: TRBJ2-1; D: TRBD2; V: TRBV6-6; DNA: TGTGCCAGCCTAGCGGGAGTTATGAATGAGCAGTTCTTC; CDR3: CASLAGVMNEQFF
J: TRBJ2-2; D: -; V: TRBV18; DNA: TGTGCCAGCTCAACGGCTCGACAGAACACCGGGGAGCTGTTTTTT; CDR3: CASSTARQNTGELFF
J: TRBJ2-5; D: TRBD2; V: TRBV20-1; DNA: TGCAGTGCTAGTCCCTCTAGCGGGGCGGGGAGGGAGACCCAGTACTTC; CDR3: CSASPSSGAGRETQYF
J: TRBJ2-7; D: -; V: TRBV3-1/TRBV3-2; DNA: TGTGCCAGCAGCCCCCCCGGGACTCTAACCTACGAGCAGTACTTC; CDR3: CASSPPGTLTYEQYF